This T cell receptor (beta chain) emerged from a study of cytomegalovirus exposure and HLA in healthy donors. Assay used: immunoSEQ multiplex PCR; TCRdb lists only in-frame clones, some missing. The sample includes about 98,000 clones, over 75% of them seen just once. CDR1 is MDHEN and CDR2 is SYDVKM in the germline V gene. This CDR3 is built from 20 residues. The ends lost 3 bases at V and 2 bases at J; junction bases unmatched: 16. Overall study results and limits: Altogether, 160 or so TCR beta chains were recorded as cytomegalovirus-associated.

In its sample, this clone was seen a few times. Its antigen is not identified. Sequencing was performed on PBMCs. The gene calls are TRBV28 and TRBJ2-7, with 13 nucleotides matching TRBD2. The sequence came from a man younger than 35 in good health and CMV-seropositive. The DNA for the CDR3 is TGTGCCAGCAGTTTCCCCAGGACTAGCGGGAGAGGGGTCGGAACCTACGAGCAGTACTTC. This translates into CASSFPRTSGRGVGTYEQYF.